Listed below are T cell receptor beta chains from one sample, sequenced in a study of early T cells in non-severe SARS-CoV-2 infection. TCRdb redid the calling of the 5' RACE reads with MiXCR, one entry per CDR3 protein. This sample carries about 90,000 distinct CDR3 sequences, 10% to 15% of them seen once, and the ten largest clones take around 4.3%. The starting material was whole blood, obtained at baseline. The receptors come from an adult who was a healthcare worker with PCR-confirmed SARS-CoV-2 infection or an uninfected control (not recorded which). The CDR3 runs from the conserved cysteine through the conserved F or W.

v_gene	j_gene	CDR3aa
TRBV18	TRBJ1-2	CASSRLAEDGYTF
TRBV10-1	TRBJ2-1	CASSEAGTGTGGYNEQFF
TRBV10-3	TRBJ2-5	CAISTPSGGRETQYF
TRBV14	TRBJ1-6	CASSQDRDSPLHF
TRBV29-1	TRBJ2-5	CSLRTGKETQYF
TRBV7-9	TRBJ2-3	CASSPRGSENTDTQYF
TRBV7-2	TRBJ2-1	CASSLRRLVVYNEQFF
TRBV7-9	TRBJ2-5	CASSVRLAQETQYF
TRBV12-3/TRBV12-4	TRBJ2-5	CASKSDSQETQYF
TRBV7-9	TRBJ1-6	CASNSDRGPSPLHF
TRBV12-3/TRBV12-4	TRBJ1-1	CASSPRGRGFPNTEAFF
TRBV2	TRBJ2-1	CASTPAGGLGRFEQFF
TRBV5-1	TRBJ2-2	CASSFGGTNTGELFF
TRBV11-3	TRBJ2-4	CASSQGGGQDRLAKNIQYF
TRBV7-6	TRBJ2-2	CASSPWRGDNTGELFF
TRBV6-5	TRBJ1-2	CASSLYRGQDYGYTF
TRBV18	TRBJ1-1	CASSWGKEAFF
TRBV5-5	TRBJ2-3	CASRLSGDTQYF
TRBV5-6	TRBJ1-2	CASSLAGGGSFNYGYTF
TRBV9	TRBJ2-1	CASSDGTVRGNEQFF
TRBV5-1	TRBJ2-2	CASSLAQIPGELFF